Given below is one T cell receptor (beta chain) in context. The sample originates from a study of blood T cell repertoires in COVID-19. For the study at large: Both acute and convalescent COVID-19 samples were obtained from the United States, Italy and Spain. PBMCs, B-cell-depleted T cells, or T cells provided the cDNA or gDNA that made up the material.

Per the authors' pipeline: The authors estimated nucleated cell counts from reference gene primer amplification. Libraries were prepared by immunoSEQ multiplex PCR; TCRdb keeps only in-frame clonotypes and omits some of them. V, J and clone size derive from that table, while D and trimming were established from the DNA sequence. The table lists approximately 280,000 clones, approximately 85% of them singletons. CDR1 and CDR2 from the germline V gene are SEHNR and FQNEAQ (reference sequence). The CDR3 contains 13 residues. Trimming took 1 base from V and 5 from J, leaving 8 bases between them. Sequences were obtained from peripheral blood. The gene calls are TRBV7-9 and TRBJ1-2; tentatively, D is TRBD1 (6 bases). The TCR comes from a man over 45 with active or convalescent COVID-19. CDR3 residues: CASSLGQEYGYTF. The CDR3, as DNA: TGTGCCAGCAGCTTAGGACAGGAGTATGGCTACACCTTC.